This T cell receptor beta chain was sequenced in a study of blood T cell repertoires in COVID-19. Overall study: Whether acute or convalescent, the COVID-19 samples came from the United States, Italy and Spain. Sources were T cells, B-cell-depleted T cells, or PBMCs; the material itself was cDNA or gDNA.

With 5 bases clipped from V and 5 bases from J, the junction kept 8 bases outside the gene matches. Germline V gene lookup returns CDR1 SNHLY and CDR2 FYNNEI. This CDR3 spans 15 amino acids. In the original workflow: Estimation of nucleated cell counts relied on the amplification of reference gene primers. Measured with immunoSEQ multiplex PCR; TCRdb has only the in-frame clones, and not every one. The V and J calls and clone size were taken over from that table, and D and trimming were inferred from the DNA. The sample shows 350,000 to 400,000 clones, about 87% of them seen only once. Living in 24 US areas, the participants were between about 18 and 100 years of age.

J is TRBJ2-3 and V is TRBV2; TRBD2 aligns across 9 bases. The material sequenced was PBMCs or T cells enriched from blood (not recorded which). The TCR comes from a man aged 35 to 55 in a cohort exposed to, infected with or recovered from COVID-19 (not recorded which). The CDR3 bases are TGTGCCAGCAGTTCAGACGCGGGAGGGCTAGATACGCAGTATTTT. Encoded protein: CASSSDAGGLDTQYF.